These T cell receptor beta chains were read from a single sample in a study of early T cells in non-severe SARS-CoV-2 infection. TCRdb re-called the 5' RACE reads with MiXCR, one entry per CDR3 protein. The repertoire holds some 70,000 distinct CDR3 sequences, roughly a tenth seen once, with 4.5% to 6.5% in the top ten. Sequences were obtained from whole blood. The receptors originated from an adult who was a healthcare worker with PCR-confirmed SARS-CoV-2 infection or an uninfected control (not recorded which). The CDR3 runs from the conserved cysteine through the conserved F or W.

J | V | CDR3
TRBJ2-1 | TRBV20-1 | CSASGGSSYNEQFF
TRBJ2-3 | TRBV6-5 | CASSYSTDRRAGGSTDTQYF
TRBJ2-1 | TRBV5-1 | CASSLGSSEQFF
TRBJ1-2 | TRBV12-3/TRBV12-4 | CASRLRTGGADGYTF
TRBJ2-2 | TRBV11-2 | CASSRGTSGVGGELFF
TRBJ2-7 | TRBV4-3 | CASSQEGGSSYEQYF
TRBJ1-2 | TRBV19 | CASSSTVRGYTF
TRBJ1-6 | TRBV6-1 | CASSKDGESPLHF
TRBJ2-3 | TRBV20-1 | CSRLRADTQYF
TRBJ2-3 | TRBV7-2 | CASSAIVTSTDTQYF
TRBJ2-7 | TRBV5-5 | CASSLAPGSYEQYF
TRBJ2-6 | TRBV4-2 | CASSLLLAGAKGANVLTF
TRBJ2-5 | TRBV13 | CASSWGRGETQYF
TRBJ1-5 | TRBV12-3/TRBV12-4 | CASSLDRIQPQHF
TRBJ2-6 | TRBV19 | CATSAYYTGNTGANVLTF
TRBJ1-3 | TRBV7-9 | CASSSRDRPGGDTIYF
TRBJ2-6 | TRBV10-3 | CAIRKGQVQGSGANVLAF
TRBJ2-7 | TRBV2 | CASRLLAGGYEQYF
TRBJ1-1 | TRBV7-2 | CASKRLMNTEAFF
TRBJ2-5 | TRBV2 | CASSERSGRIVETQYF
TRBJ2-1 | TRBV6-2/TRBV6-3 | CASSSSSGRASGNEQFF
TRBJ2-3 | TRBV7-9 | CASSLLSGGAPDTQYF
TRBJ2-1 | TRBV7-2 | CASSLQNRNEQFF
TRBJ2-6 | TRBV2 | CASSEIRAGANVLTF
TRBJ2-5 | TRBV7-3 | CASSQTGGQETQYF
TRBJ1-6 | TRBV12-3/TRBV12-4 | CASSLAGRHSPLHF
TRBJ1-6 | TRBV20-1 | CSAGAATGITDSPLHF
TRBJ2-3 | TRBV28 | CASQEGGTPDTQYF
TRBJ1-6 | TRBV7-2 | CASSTTGSSYNSPLHF
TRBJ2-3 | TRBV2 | CASSSTALDTQYF
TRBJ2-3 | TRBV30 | CAWSGETDTQYF
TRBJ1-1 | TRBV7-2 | CASSLEQATIAFF
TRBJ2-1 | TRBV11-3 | CASSTGVQGTEQFF
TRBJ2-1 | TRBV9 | CASSPTGAAYNEQFF
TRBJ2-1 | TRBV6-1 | CASRGTSGSSEQFF
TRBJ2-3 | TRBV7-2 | CASSLVASGTDTQYF